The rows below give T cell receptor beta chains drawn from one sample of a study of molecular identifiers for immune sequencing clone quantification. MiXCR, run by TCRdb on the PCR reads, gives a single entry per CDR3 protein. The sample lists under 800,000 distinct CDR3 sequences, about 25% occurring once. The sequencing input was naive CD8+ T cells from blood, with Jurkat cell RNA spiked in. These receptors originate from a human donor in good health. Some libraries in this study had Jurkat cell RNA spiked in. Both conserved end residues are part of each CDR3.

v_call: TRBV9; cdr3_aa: CASSVAGTSRLSTDTQYF
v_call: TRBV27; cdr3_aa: CASRTLGGGSYEQYF
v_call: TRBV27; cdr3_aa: CASRHSNTEAFF
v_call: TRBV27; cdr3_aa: CASSLSAGTGQQEQFF
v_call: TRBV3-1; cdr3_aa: CASSPWDIQNTEAFF
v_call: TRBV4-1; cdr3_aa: CASSPGETDNSPLHF
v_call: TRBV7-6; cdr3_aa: CASSPSGTMATGAFF
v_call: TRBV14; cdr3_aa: CASSQVGAFETQYF
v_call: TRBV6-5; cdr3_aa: CASSTDRDGGNEKLFF
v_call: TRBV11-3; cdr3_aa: CASSISGGAGGQFF
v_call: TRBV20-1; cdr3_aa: CSARLARYNEQFF
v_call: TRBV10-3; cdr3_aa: CAISEQSSYNEQFF
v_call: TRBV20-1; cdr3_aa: CSANTGTSGSKETQYF
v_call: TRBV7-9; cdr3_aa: CASSPVMGSSYGYTF
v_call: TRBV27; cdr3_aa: CASRGMGAEAFF
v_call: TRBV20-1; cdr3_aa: CSATGQGVNEQYF
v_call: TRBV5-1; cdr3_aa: CASSLVEGGVTDTQYF
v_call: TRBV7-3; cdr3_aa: CASGLESTDTQYF
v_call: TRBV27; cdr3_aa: CASRDPLRKEQYF
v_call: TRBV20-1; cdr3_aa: CSGRRGIYEQYF
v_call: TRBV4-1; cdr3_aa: CASSHPPTAGTSTDTQYF
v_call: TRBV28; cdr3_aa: CASSSYVGNQPQHF
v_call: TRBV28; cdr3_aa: CASGLADYNEQFF
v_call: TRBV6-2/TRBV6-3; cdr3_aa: CASRSRDRGNTGELFF
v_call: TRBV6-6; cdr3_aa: CASSYFWGKAKETQYF
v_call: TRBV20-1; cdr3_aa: CSAGGFQMIQETQYF
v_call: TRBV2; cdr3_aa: CANSDLDRPTTDTQYF
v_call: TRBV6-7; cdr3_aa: CASSQWGVGANENIQYF
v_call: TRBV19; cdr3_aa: CASSINRMPGTSTDTQYF
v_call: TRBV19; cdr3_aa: CASSIAGKSHGEQYF
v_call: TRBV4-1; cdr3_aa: CASSPYEGAFTENIEYF
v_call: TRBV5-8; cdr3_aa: CASSLGQGTSSYEQYF
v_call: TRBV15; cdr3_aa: CATSTLDAGELFF
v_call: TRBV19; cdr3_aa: CASSIKGRTGGTYEQYF
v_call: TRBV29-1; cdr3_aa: CSVEVGFGTFTDTQYF
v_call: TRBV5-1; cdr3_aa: CASSFGDRGLRTEAFF
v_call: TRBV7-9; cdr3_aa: CASSPREGAFYEQYF